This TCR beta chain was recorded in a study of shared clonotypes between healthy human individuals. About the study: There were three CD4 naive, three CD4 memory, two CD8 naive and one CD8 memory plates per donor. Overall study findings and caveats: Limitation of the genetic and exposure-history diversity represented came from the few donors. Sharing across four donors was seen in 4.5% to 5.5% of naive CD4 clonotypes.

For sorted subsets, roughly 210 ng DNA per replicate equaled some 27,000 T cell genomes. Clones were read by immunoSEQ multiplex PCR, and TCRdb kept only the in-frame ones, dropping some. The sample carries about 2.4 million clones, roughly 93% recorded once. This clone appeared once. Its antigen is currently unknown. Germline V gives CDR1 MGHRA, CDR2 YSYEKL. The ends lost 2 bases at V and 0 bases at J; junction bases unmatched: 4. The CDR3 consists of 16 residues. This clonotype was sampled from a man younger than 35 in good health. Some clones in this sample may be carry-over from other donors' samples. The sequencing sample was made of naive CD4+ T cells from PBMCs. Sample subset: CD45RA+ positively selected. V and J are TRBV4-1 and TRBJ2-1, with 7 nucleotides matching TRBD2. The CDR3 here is CASSQPKRDSYNEQFF. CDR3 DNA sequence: TGCGCCAGCAGCCAACCCAAGCGGGACTCCTACAATGAGCAGTTCTTC.